This T cell receptor (beta chain) was obtained from a study of Ad26.COV2.S vaccination and SARS-CoV-2 variants. At the level of the study: Each vaccinee took Ad26.COV2.S intramuscularly, once or twice 56 days apart. Findings and caveats of the study: Vaccinees displayed broader spike-specific TCR repertoires than placebo recipients.

The sample's treatment: around 19 received Ad26.COV2.S at low or high dose, single or two shots; 5 received placebo; per-sample allocation not given. Samples analyzed were those drawn on day 63 after the first vaccine or placebo injection. With V trimmed by 2 bases and J by 2 bases, 6 bases remained unmatched. The CDR3 has 18 amino acids. Germline values: CDR1 SGHRS, CDR2 YFSETQ. The assay was immunoSEQ multiplex PCR, and TCRdb's table has in-frame clones only and misses some. The sample shows around 270,000 clones, approximately 88% of them seen only once. This clone has just a few counts. Its antigen remains unknown.

The sequences come from peripheral blood, collected in a trial of Ad26.COV2.S vaccine versus placebo. The receptor was derived from a person between 18 and 60 years old who received the Ad26.COV2.S COVID-19 vaccine or a placebo. V gene TRBV5-1 combines with J gene TRBJ2-5; the match to TRBD2 covers 16 bases. The DNA for the CDR3 is TGCGCCAGCAGCTTCGGGACTAGCGGGGGGGCTTGGCAAGAGACCCAGTACTTC. Translating gives CASSFGTSGGAWQETQYF. Full variable domain (missing parts from reference TRBV5-1 and TRBJ2-5): KAGVTQTPRYLIKTRGQQVTLSCSPISGHRSVSWYQQTPGQGLQFLFEYFSETQRNKGNFPGRFSGRQFSNSRSEMNVSTLELGDSALYLCASSFGTSGGAWQETQYFGPGTRLLVL.